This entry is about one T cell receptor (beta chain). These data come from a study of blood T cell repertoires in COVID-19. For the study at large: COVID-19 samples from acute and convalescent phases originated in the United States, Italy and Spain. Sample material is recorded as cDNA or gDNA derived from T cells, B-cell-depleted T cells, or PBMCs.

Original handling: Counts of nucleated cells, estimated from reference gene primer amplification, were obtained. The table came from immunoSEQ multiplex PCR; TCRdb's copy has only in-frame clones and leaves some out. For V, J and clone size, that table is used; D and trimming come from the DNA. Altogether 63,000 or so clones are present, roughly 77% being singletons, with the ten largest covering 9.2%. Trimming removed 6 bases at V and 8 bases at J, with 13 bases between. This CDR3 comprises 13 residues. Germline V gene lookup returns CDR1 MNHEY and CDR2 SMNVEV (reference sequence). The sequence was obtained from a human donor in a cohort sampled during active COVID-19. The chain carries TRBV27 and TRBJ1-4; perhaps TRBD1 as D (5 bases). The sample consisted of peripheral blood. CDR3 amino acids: CASRGGGEEKLFF. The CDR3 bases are TGTGCCAGCAGGGGGGGAGGAGAAGAAAAACTGTTTTTT.